A single sample gave rise to the 15 T cell receptor beta chains below, sequenced in a study of T cell responses to AZD1222 COVID-19 vaccine. Sequencing was performed with immunoSEQ multiplex PCR; in TCRdb, only in-frame clones are kept and a portion is missing. Here the sample spans 140,000 to 150,000 clones, nearly 90% being singletons. The sample was peripheral blood, taken on day 0 of AZD1222 vaccination. The receptor set was obtained from an adult in good health.

The chain is built from TRBV7-9 and TRBJ1-4; D is perhaps TRBD1 (5 bases). CDR3 length: 15 amino acids. CDR1 is SEHNR and CDR2 is FQNEAQ in the germline V gene (reference sequence). Deletions cut 5 bases from V and 6 bases from J, with 16 bases between. CDR3 in amino acids: CASSRGTPTYEKLFF. CDR3 DNA sequence: TGTGCCAGCAGCCGGGGGACCCCGACTTATGAAAAACTGTTTTTT.

The chain combines TRBV7-9 with TRBJ2-3, with D uncertain. The V and J ends lost 4 bases and 2 bases respectively, with 4 bases between them. In germline, CDR1 is SEHNR, CDR2 FQNEAQ (reference sequence). The CDR3 covers 12 residues. CDR3 nucleotide sequence: TGTGCCAGCAGCTCCCCCACAGATACGCAGTATTTT. Encoded protein: CASSSPTDTQYF.

The DNA for the CDR3 is TGCGCCAGCAGCCAAGTTCTGTCTCGTCGCGGGAGAGTAGACAATGAGCAGTTCTTC. Translating it yields CASSQVLSRRGRVDNEQFF. The rearrangement uses TRBV4-1 and TRBJ2-1, with 7 bases identical to TRBD2. Germline V lookup: CDR1 MGHRA, CDR2 YSYEKL. V was clipped by 1 base and J by 5 bases; unmatched bases: 17. The CDR3 has 19 residues.

The genes are TRBV9 and TRBJ2-7, with D tentatively TRBD1 or TRBD2 (5 bases each). Per the germline V gene, CDR1 is SGDLS and CDR2 is YYNGEE. Deletions cut 2 bases from V and 2 bases from J, with 14 bases between. The CDR3 loop spans 15 amino acids. CDR3 sequence reads: CASSVDISGPYEQYF. The CDR3 DNA follows: TGTGCCAGCAGCGTCGACATATCGGGGCCCTACGAGCAGTACTTC.

The chain links TRBV19 to TRBJ1-2; TRBD1 aligns across 10 bases. The CDR3 spans 14 residues. Per germline, CDR1 LNHDA and CDR2 SQIVND (reference sequence). V was clipped by 6 bases and J by 5 bases; unmatched bases: 6. CDR3 sequence (DNA): TGTGCCAGTAGGAGGACAGGGGGAGGATATGGCTACACCTTC. It yields the protein CASRRTGGGYGYTF.

This clone was observed a few times. This chain links TRBV27 with TRBJ1-6, with a tentative D call TRBD1 (5 bases). Germline CDR1 is MNHEY and CDR2 is SMNVEV (reference sequence). The germline V and J ends were trimmed by 3 bases and 10 bases, with 10 bases remaining between them. This CDR3 has 13 residues. The CDR3 is CASSFRGSSPLHF. In nucleotides, the CDR3 is TGTGCCAGCAGTTTTAGGGGAAGCTCACCCCTCCACTTT.

The V gene is TRBV2, the J gene TRBJ2-5; no firm D call. V was shortened by 3 bases and J by 5 bases, with 1 base between the two germline ends. CDR1 is SNHLY, CDR2 FYNNEI, per germline. The length of the CDR3 is 10 residues. The CDR3 reads CASSEETQYF. The CDR3 region has the DNA TGTGCCAGCAGTGAGGAGACCCAGTACTTC.

V and J are TRBV12-3 or TRBV12-4 and TRBJ1-5; no reliable D call. The CDR3 extends over 12 amino acids. V was shortened by 4 bases and J by 10 bases, with 11 bases between the two germline ends. The CDR3 region is CASSSNYPPQHF. CDR3 DNA: TGTGCCAGCAGTTCCAACTACCCACCCCAGCATTTT.

This clone came up many times. The chain is built from TRBV4-2 and TRBJ2-7; TRBD2 agrees at 16 bases. CDR3 length: 17 residues. V trimming: 0 bases; J trimming: 4 bases; junction bases outside the gene matches: 3. The V gene's germline CDR1 is LGHNA and CDR2 YNFKEQ. The DNA for the CDR3 is TGTGCCAGCAGCCAAGAGGGACTAGCGGGAGGGCCGTACGAGCAGTACTTC. Its protein is CASSQEGLAGGPYEQYF.

The chain uses TRBV28 and TRBJ2-7; D not resolved. Trimming removed 5 bases from V and 3 bases from J, with 5 bases in between. The CDR3 extends over 11 amino acids. The V gene's germline CDR1 is MDHEN and CDR2 SYDVKM. CDR3 nucleotide sequence: TGTGCCAGCAGTGTCGACTACGAGCAGTACTTC. Protein sequence: CASSVDYEQYF.

The chain links TRBV7-2 to TRBJ2-7, with unresolved D. Trimming left V 1 base short and J 4 bases short, with 11 bases between. In germline, CDR1 is SGHTA, CDR2 FQGNSA. This CDR3 spans 14 amino acids. The CDR3 nucleotides are TGTGCCAGCAGCTTAGGCCGGTGGCAATACGAGCAGTACTTC. Protein sequence: CASSLGRWQYEQYF.

The CDR3 reads CASSIGSRAYTGELFF. For the CDR3, the DNA is TGTGCCAGTAGTATTGGATCGCGCGCCTACACCGGGGAGCTGTTTTTT. The rearrangement joins TRBV19 to TRBJ2-2; no clear D. V gave up 3 bases and J gave up 3 bases, with 14 bases separating them. Germline CDR1 and CDR2: LNHDA and SQIVND (reference sequence). CDR3 length: 16 amino acids.

CDR3 sequence reads: CASTPPGVRETQYF. In DNA form, the CDR3 reads TGTGCCAGCACCCCGCCGGGGGTGCGAGAGACCCAGTACTTC. The rearrangement links TRBV7-8 to TRBJ2-5, with D tentatively TRBD2 (6 bases). The CDR3 is 14 residues long. V was trimmed by 7 bases and J by 4 bases, leaving 16 bases between them. CDR1 and CDR2 (germline): SGHVS, FQNEAQ.

V and J are TRBV4-2 and TRBJ2-7, with D perhaps matching TRBD1 (5 bases). CDR3 length equals 13 residues. Trimming pared 1 base from V and 4 bases from J, leaving 8 bases between. The germline V gene encodes CDR1 LGHNA and CDR2 YNFKEQ. CDR3 in DNA: TGTGCCAGCAGCCAAGGGGGCTTGTACGAGCAGTACTTC. Its translation is CASSQGGLYEQYF.

The J gene is TRBJ2-1, the V gene TRBV2; D gene unclear. Germline-derived CDR1 and CDR2 are SNHLY and FYNNEI. The CDR3 is 15 residues long. V was shortened by 6 bases and J by 4 bases, with 16 bases between the two germline ends. CDR3 coding DNA: TGTGCCAGCAGGATGACCAGTTGGAATTACAATGAGCAGTTCTTC. Its translation: CASRMTSWNYNEQFF.